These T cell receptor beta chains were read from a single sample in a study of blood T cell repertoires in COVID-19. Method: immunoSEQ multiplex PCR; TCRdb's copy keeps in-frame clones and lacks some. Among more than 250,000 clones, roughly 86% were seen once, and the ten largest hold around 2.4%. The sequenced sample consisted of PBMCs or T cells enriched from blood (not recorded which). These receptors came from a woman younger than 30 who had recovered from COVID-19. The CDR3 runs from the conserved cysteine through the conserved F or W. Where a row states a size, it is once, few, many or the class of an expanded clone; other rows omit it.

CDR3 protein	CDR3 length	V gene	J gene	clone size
CASSLKPANYGYTF	14	TRBV27	TRBJ1-2	-
CASSQDVGTGGYEQYF	16	TRBV4-3	TRBJ2-7	many
CASSLGASGGKETQYF	16	TRBV5-1	TRBJ2-5	few
CASSAGTSGREGRFF	15	TRBV7-9	TRBJ2-1	-
CASSQGLAGGGEQYF	15	TRBV27	TRBJ2-7	-
CSAETGYNEQFF	12	TRBV29-1	TRBJ2-1	-
CASSQEVWTSQGGLEQYF	18	TRBV3-1/TRBV3-2	TRBJ2-7	-
CASSLIVEGAAEKSHEQYF	19	TRBV11-2	TRBJ2-7	-
CASSLGHATDTQYF	14	TRBV7-2	TRBJ2-3	-
CASSGGTVSTDTQYF	15	TRBV5-4	TRBJ2-3	-
CASSQDGSEAFF	12	TRBV4-1	TRBJ1-1	-
CASSLGTGQIEQYF	14	TRBV5-4	TRBJ2-7	-
CSSFPRGGYTF	11	TRBV20-1	TRBJ1-2	once
CASSERLAGGVGTGELFF	18	TRBV2	TRBJ2-2	-
CAWSGGDGGYTF	12	TRBV30	TRBJ1-2	-
CASSQDGTAYNEQFF	15	TRBV3-1/TRBV3-2	TRBJ2-1	-
CASSLHVLGLAEDYEQYF	18	TRBV28	TRBJ2-7	-
CASSLVRVGEQYF	13	TRBV28	TRBJ2-7	-
CASSDWTPSYEQYF	14	TRBV6-1	TRBJ2-7	-
CASSLEVAAQNSPLHF	16	TRBV5-1	TRBJ1-6	few
CASSLGDTGNGEKLFF	16	TRBV5-1	TRBJ1-4	-
CASSQARQGRNTIYF	15	TRBV4-3	TRBJ1-3	-
CASSLAAGGYNEQFF	15	TRBV11-2	TRBJ2-1	-
CATSRAGLAGGLEQFF	16	TRBV15	TRBJ2-1	-
CASSATTGEEQYF	13	TRBV27	TRBJ2-7	-
CASSVQMVAQPQFF	14	TRBV25-1	TRBJ2-1	-
CASGAWTQGSFTDTQYF	17	TRBV5-1	TRBJ2-3	-
CASSTYTHGGGNIQYF	16	TRBV28	TRBJ2-4	-
CASSDRDRLNSPLHF	15	TRBV5-5	TRBJ1-6	-
CASTRQGANYGYTF	14	TRBV6-5	TRBJ1-2	-
CASSLTSPSGANVLTF	16	TRBV27	TRBJ2-6	-
CASSHPRGGIDTF	13	TRBV4-2	TRBJ1-2	-
CSVVLAGGETQYF	13	TRBV29-1	TRBJ2-5	-
CASSLKLGQETQYF	14	TRBV7-2	TRBJ2-5	-
CASSFYRGKAYNEQFF	16	TRBV5-8	TRBJ2-1	-